The 26 T cell receptor beta chains below were found in one sample sequenced in a study of shared clonotypes between healthy human individuals. TCRdb's table, derived via immunoSEQ multiplex PCR, lists solely in-frame clones and lacks some. The sample consists of approximately 600,000 clones, 95% of them appearing once. The naive CD8 population came from CD45RO-negative cells selected for CCR7, without terminally differentiated effector memory CD45RA+ cells. Sequences were obtained from naive CD8+ T cells sorted from blood. The receptors here all came from a woman under 40 in good health.

The chain couples TRBV5-1 to TRBJ2-5; maybe TRBD2 (6 bases). The CDR3 covers 14 residues. The ends were cut back, 3 bases at V and 4 bases at J, with 13 bases in the middle. Germline lookup yields CDR1 SGHRS and CDR2 YFSETQ. The CDR3 DNA follows: TGCGCCAGCAGCTATCGGGAGAGTGGAGAGACCCAGTACTTC. It codes for CASSYRESGETQYF.

This chain links TRBV30 with TRBJ1-3, with D possibly TRBD1 on 5 matching bases. V was clipped by 2 bases and J by 3 bases, with 8 bases between them. This CDR3 spans 13 amino acids. CDR1 is GTSNPN, CDR2 SVGIG, per germline (reference sequence). The DNA of the CDR3 is TGTGCCTGGAGTTGGGGGGTTGGAAACACCATATATTTT. Translated, it gives CAWSWGVGNTIYF.

Notes on this clone: Other nucleotide sequences in the sample specify the same CDR3. V gene TRBV30 combines with J gene TRBJ2-3; D is unclear. From germline, CDR1 is GTSNPN and CDR2 SVGIG (reference sequence). The CDR3 sequence is 12 residues long. Trimming removed 0 bases from V and 1 base from J, with 2 bases in between. CDR3 nucleotides: TGTGCCTGGAGTGTTGGCACAGATACGCAGTATTTT. Translation gives CAWSVGTDTQYF.

About this clone: The sample contains more than one DNA sequence encoding this CDR3. The chain couples TRBV28 to TRBJ1-5; D uncertain. This CDR3 contains 12 residues. Germline V CDR1 and CDR2: MDHEN, SYDVKM. The V end lost 3 bases, the J end lost 0 bases, and 0 bases lay between the germline ends. The chain's CDR3 is CASSFSNQPQHF. The DNA for the CDR3 is TGTGCCAGCAGTTTTAGCAATCAGCCCCAGCATTTT. Together with reference TRBV28 and TRBJ1-5, the CDR3 gives the full variable domain: DVKVTQSSRYLVKRTGEKVFLECVQDMDHENMFWYRQDPGLGLRLIYFSYDVKMKEKGDIPEGYSVSREKKERFSLILESASTNQTSMYLCASSFSNQPQHFGDGTRLSIL.

V usage is TRBV10-2 and J usage is TRBJ2-3, with D hard to call. The ends were cut back, 8 bases at V and 2 bases at J, with 11 bases in the middle. The germline gives CDR1 WSHSY, CDR2 SAAADI. The CDR3 is 13 amino acids. The DNA for the CDR3 is TGCGCCAGCCACGACAAGATCACAGATACGCAGTATTTT. It encodes CASHDKITDTQYF.

V is TRBV7-3 and J is TRBJ2-1; no firm D call. The germline gives CDR1 SGHTA, CDR2 FQGTGA. The CDR3 has 13 amino acids. V was trimmed by 2 bases and J by 4 bases, leaving 6 bases between them. CDR3 in DNA: TGTGCCAGCAGCTTACAGGAGTACAATGAGCAGTTCTTC. This encodes CASSLQEYNEQFF.

The chain has TRBV5-6 and TRBJ2-7, with D hard to call. This CDR3 is built from 12 residues. Germline V lookup: CDR1 SGHDT, CDR2 YYEEEE. The V end lost 0 bases, the J end lost 11 bases, and 12 bases lay between the germline ends. CDR3 nucleotides: TGTGCCAGCAGCTTGGCGGGCCACGAAGAGTACTTC. This translates into CASSLAGHEEYF.

This chain links TRBV7-9 with TRBJ1-3; tentative D call: TRBD1 (5 bases). The length of the CDR3 is 15 residues. Germline-derived CDR1 and CDR2 are SEHNR and FQNEAQ (reference sequence). The germline V and J ends were trimmed by 1 base and 0 bases, with 7 bases remaining between them. The CDR3 sequence: CASSLGGSSGNTIYF. In nucleotides, the CDR3 is TGTGCCAGCAGCTTAGGGGGGAGCTCTGGAAACACCATATATTTT.

This clone was seen just once. V usage is TRBV19 and J usage is TRBJ2-1; 7 bases line up with TRBD2. J was trimmed by 8 bases and V by 0 bases; bases with no gene match: 4. Germline assignment: CDR1 LNHDA and CDR2 SQIVND (reference sequence). The CDR3 runs to 14 residues. CDR3 loop: CASSIELAVHEQFF. The CDR3 bases are TGTGCCAGTAGTATAGAGCTAGCGGTTCATGAGCAGTTCTTC.

The CDR3 loop is CASSLAGETIGNTIYF. The CDR3 nucleotides are TGTGCCAGCAGCTTGGCTGGCGAGACAATAGGTAACACCATATATTTT. This chain connects TRBV5-4 to TRBJ1-3; D is unclear. Germline V gene sequence: CDR1 SGHNT, CDR2 YYREEE (reference sequence). The CDR3 extends over 16 amino acids. V was pared by 0 bases and J by 7 bases, with 17 bases between.

The rearrangement joins TRBV15 to TRBJ2-1, with 10 bases aligning to TRBD2. The length of the CDR3 is 16 residues. Trimming removed 0 bases from V and 8 bases from J; junction bases left unmatched: 7. Germline V gene data show CDR1 as LNHNV and CDR2 as YYDKDF (reference sequence). For the CDR3, the DNA is TGTGCCACCAGCAGAGATCCCGCTAGCGGGAGTTATGAGCAGTTCTTC. This sequence encodes CATSRDPASGSYEQFF.

The rearrangement uses TRBV28 and TRBJ2-1; a weak D match, TRBD2 (6 bases). Trimming pared 6 bases from V and 1 base from J, leaving 13 bases between. Per germline, CDR1 MDHEN and CDR2 SYDVKM. This CDR3 has 15 residues. CDR3 protein: CASSSQRVSYNEQFF. The CDR3 DNA reads as TGTGCCAGCAGCTCCCAGCGGGTATCCTACAATGAGCAGTTCTTC.

The chain combines TRBV6-1 with TRBJ2-1; D perhaps matches TRBD1 (5 bases). The CDR3 loop spans 15 amino acids. The V and J ends lost 1 base and 4 bases respectively, with 11 bases between them. Germline V gene lookup returns CDR1 MNHNS and CDR2 SASEGT. The CDR3 sequence is CASSEDGAPYNEQFF. For the CDR3, the DNA is TGTGCCAGCAGTGAAGATGGGGCTCCTTACAATGAGCAGTTCTTC.

This clone occurred a few times. Other nucleotide sequences from this sample produce the same CDR3. V gene TRBV19 combines with J gene TRBJ1-5; D possibly corresponds to TRBD1 (5 bases). V was cut by 2 bases and J by 1 base, with 6 bases left in between. Looked up from germline, CDR1 is LNHDA and CDR2 is SQIVND (reference sequence). The CDR3 runs to 14 residues. CDR3 loop: CASSIRDSNQPQHF. The CDR3 DNA sequence: TGTGCCAGTAGTATAAGGGACAGCAATCAGCCCCAGCATTTT.

This chain links TRBV28 with TRBJ1-5; no clear D gene. This CDR3 comprises 16 residues. Trimming took off 0 bases at V and 4 bases at J, with 13 bases between the two ends. Germline V gives CDR1 MDHEN, CDR2 SYDVKM. The CDR3 region is CASSLWVTEINQPQHF. The CDR3 DNA reads TGTGCCAGCAGTTTATGGGTCACAGAAATTAATCAGCCCCAGCATTTT. Filled out from reference TRBV28 and TRBJ1-5, the complete variable domain reads DVKVTQSSRYLVKRTGEKVFLECVQDMDHENMFWYRQDPGLGLRLIYFSYDVKMKEKGDIPEGYSVSREKKERFSLILESASTNQTSMYLCASSLWVTEINQPQHFGDGTRLSIL.

This clone was detected once. The CDR3 nucleotides read TGCGCCAGCAGCCAAGGCGGGAACTACGAGCAGTACTTC. It codes for CASSQGGNYEQYF. V is TRBV4-1 and J is TRBJ2-7, with D perhaps TRBD2 (6 bases). Germline V CDR1 and CDR2: MGHRA, YSYEKL. With 1 base removed from V and 3 bases from J, the gap between germline ends came to 7 bases. The CDR3 has 13 residues.

J is TRBJ2-7 and V is TRBV19, with D uncertain. Trimming removed 3 bases at V and 4 bases at J, with 16 bases between. The CDR3 loop spans 15 amino acids. Germline V CDR1 and CDR2: LNHDA, SQIVND (reference sequence). For the CDR3, the DNA is TGTGCCAGTAGTATCCAACACGGGCGTGGGTACGAGCAGTACTTC. This sequence encodes CASSIQHGRGYEQYF.

This clone appeared a single time. The V and J genes are TRBV2 and TRBJ2-7, with TRBD1 matching over 7 bases. This CDR3 is 16 amino acids long. V shed 7 bases and J 3 bases; nucleotides not matched to a gene: 15. Germline values: CDR1 SNHLY, CDR2 FYNNEI. The CDR3 loop reads CASTRERDSVNYEQYF. Here the CDR3 DNA reads TGTGCCAGCACACGTGAGAGGGACAGCGTTAACTACGAGCAGTACTTC. Using reference TRBV2 and TRBJ2-7 for the parts outside the CDR3, the full variable domain is EPEVTQTPSHQVTQMGQEVILRCVPISNHLYFYWYRQILGQKVEFLVSFYNNEISEKSEIFDDQFSVERPDGSNFTLKIRSTKLEDSAMYFCASTRERDSVNYEQYFGPGTRLTVT.

J is TRBJ2-7 and V is TRBV2; tentative D call: TRBD1 (6 bases). The CDR3 covers 15 residues. The ends were cut back, 6 bases at V and 2 bases at J, with 17 bases in the middle. The germline V gene encodes CDR1 SNHLY and CDR2 FYNNEI. The DNA of the CDR3 is TGTGCCAGCAGGCCCGGGAACAGGGTTCCCTACGAGCAGTACTTC. Protein sequence: CASRPGNRVPYEQYF. Complete variable domain (other parts from reference TRBV2 and TRBJ2-7): EPEVTQTPSHQVTQMGQEVILRCVPISNHLYFYWYRQILGQKVEFLVSFYNNEISEKSEIFDDQFSVERPDGSNFTLKIRSTKLEDSAMYFCASRPGNRVPYEQYFGPGTRLTVT.

The rearrangement uses TRBV5-6 and TRBJ2-7, with D perhaps TRBD1 (6 bases). V lost 8 bases, J lost 0 bases, and 12 bases lay in between. CDR1 is SGHDT and CDR2 is YYEEEE in the germline V gene. The CDR3 consists of 13 residues. CDR3 protein: CASSQGNSYEQYF. The DNA for the CDR3 is TGTGCCAGTTCACAGGGAAACTCCTACGAGCAGTACTTC.

This rearrangement joins TRBV28 to TRBJ1-1; D is perhaps TRBD1 (5 bases). The CDR3 has 13 residues. V lost 3 bases and J lost 4, with 9 bases in between. Germline V CDR1 and CDR2: MDHEN, SYDVKM. CDR3 amino acids: CASSFGGGTEAFF. CDR3 sequence (DNA): TGTGCCAGCAGTTTCGGGGGAGGCACTGAAGCTTTCTTT.

This rearrangement joins TRBV5-8 to TRBJ2-7; D perhaps matches TRBD2 (5 bases). Trimming removed 0 bases from V and 3 bases from J, with 16 bases in between. This CDR3 has 16 amino acids. CDR1 SGHTS and CDR2 YDEGEE come from the germline V gene. The CDR3 coding sequence is TGTGCCAGCAGCTTGGCCCAGTGGGAGTACGACTACGAGCAGTACTTC. Residues: CASSLAQWEYDYEQYF.

The chain links TRBV6-5 to TRBJ2-7; D is undetermined. The CDR3 totals 14 residues. Germline-derived CDR1 and CDR2 are MNHEY and SVGAGI. V was shortened by 2 bases and J by 1 base, with 9 bases between the two germline ends. The DNA for the CDR3 is TGTGCCAGCAGTTACGCCGATAGGTCCTACGAGCAGTACTTC. It yields the protein CASSYADRSYEQYF.

The V and J genes are TRBV19 and TRBJ2-5, with 8 bases that match TRBD2. This CDR3 comprises 17 residues. With 0 bases clipped from V and 5 bases from J, the junction kept 11 bases outside the gene matches. Per germline, CDR1 LNHDA and CDR2 SQIVND (reference sequence). CDR3 in DNA: TGTGCCAGTAGTATAGAGCCCTTCGCGGGAGGCCGGGAGACCCAGTACTTC. Encoded protein: CASSIEPFAGGRETQYF.

This chain links TRBV5-6 with TRBJ2-7; D is unclear. Germline V gene lookup returns CDR1 SGHDT and CDR2 YYEEEE. This CDR3 has 14 amino acids. V was clipped by 0 bases and J by 2 bases, with 9 bases between them. Here the CDR3 DNA reads TGTGCCAGCAGCTTGGAAACGGCTACCTACGAGCAGTACTTC. Its protein is CASSLETATYEQYF.

This sequence joins TRBV25-1 and TRBJ2-7, with 7 positions matching TRBD2. This CDR3 has 12 amino acids. V lost 11 bases and J lost 5; bases outside the gene matches: 9. Germline V gene data show CDR1 as MGHDK and CDR2 as SYGVNS. In DNA form, the CDR3 reads TGTGCCGCTGGGGAGGGGCTGAACGAGCAGTACTTC. It specifies CAAGEGLNEQYF.